This TCR beta chain is drawn from a study of blood T cell repertoires in COVID-19 (TCRdb year 2020). In terms of the full investigation: Samples from collaborators originated in the United States, Italy and Spain and spanned both the acute and convalescent phases of COVID-19. Where available, HLA class I and class II types were obtained from metadata supplied by the sample provider rather than from assay-based typing. The prospective study material was composed of cDNA or gDNA derived from T cells, B-cell-depleted T cells, or PBMCs. Deeply sampled blood TCRbeta repertoires from subjects exposed to, actively infected with, or recovered from COVID-19 were included in the dataset. Nearly every sample came with metadata listing a de-identified subject ID, COVID-19 status, age in years and sex. The samples were drawn from the first 160 participants of the ongoing ImmuneRACE study and from roughly 1,300 subjects provided by 6 global collaborators. The repertoires were made available in a free public database intended to serve as a resource for research on the immune response to SARS-CoV-2. Here is what the overall study found, with its caveats: The quantity of clinical and demographic metadata differed by source and by participant and was supplied without curation.

About this clone: Its recognized antigen is unknown. Per-base quality was not reported, and no clone a single base away is much larger than it.

Collaborating institutions collected whole blood in K2EDTA tubes following their own protocols. For TCRbeta analysis, collaborators shipped samples as frozen whole blood, isolated PBMCs, or DNA extracted from either of those sample types. TCRbeta CDR3 regions were amplified from genomic DNA by means of the immunoSEQ Assay, a bias-controlled multiplex PCR. From the authors' description of their analysis: Nucleated cell counts per sample were estimated from amplification of reference gene primers within the assay. To quantify the absolute abundance of each unique TCRbeta CDR3 rearrangement, sequence reads were collapsed and filtered. For each sample, productive Simpson clonality was calculated by taking the square root of Simpson's diversity index across productive rearrangements. Entries here come from immuneACCESS through TCRdb and include only in-frame sequences with V and J called. Some clones fail to appear in such tables; in the studies checked, an unresolved V gene covers under half of the shortfall, and the cause of the remainder is unknown. V, J and clone size reflect that table, while D and trimming were determined from the DNA. The sample contains 140,000 to 150,000 clones, 75% to 90% of them found a single time. The ten largest clones capture around 6.1% of the sample.

The germline V gene sets CDR1 to SGHRS and CDR2 to YFSETQ. The germline V end is reduced by 4 bases and the J end by 5 bases; junction bases left unmatched: 12. Reading from cysteine to phenylalanine, the CDR3 counts 16 amino acids. The kept DNA is CDR3 alone, 48 bases in frame from the first base. The sequenced sample consisted of peripheral blood. The V and J segments used are TRBV5-1 and TRBJ2-1; TRBD2 agrees with 7 junctional bases. The receptor's source is a man older than 75 with acute or convalescent COVID-19. CDR3 region: CASSPDSASGNNEQFF. The nucleotide sequence reads TGCGCCAGCAGCCCGGACTCCGCTAGCGGAAACAATGAGCAGTTCTTC.